The rows below give T cell receptor beta chains drawn from one sample of a study of T-cell memory formation after mild COVID-19. TCRdb processed the 5' RACE reads anew with MiXCR; each CDR3 protein has one entry. The sample holds about 350,000 distinct CDR3 sequences, roughly 13% seen once. The sequencing sample was made of PBMCs or a T cell subset sorted from them (not recorded which). The receptor set was obtained from a man between 18 and 35 years old who had mild COVID-19 (a few samples of this study predate the infection). Cell type and time point are not known. Both conserved end residues are part of each CDR3. D genes are given only for firm matches. For some rows the clone size is stated as once, few or many, or as a class when expanded; others skip it.

v_gene	abundance	j_gene	d_gene	CDR3nt	CDR3aa
TRBV29-1	.	TRBJ2-7	.	TGCAGCGTTCGAGCAAACTCCTACGAGCAGTACTTC	CSVRANSYEQYF
TRBV7-9	.	TRBJ2-1	.	TGTGCCAGCAGCTCGACCGAGCAGTTCTTC	CASSSTEQFF
TRBV4-1	.	TRBJ2-7	TRBD1	TGCGCCAGCAGTCGCACACAGACAGGGGCTACCTACGAGCAGTACTTC	CASSRTQTGATYEQYF
TRBV29-1	few	TRBJ2-3	TRBD2	TGCAGCGTTGGGCCTAGCGGGGGCACAGATACGCAGTATTTT	CSVGPSGGTDTQYF
TRBV7-9	many	TRBJ2-3	.	TGTGCCAGCCAAGTGGGTCCCACAGATACGCAGTATTTT	CASQVGPTDTQYF
TRBV5-1	.	TRBJ2-1	TRBD2	TGCGCCAGCAGCGTCTCTAGCGGGAACGTCGGCGAGCAGTTCTTC	CASSVSSGNVGEQFF
TRBV2	.	TRBJ1-6	.	TGTGCCAGCAGTGGTCGTCAGGGGAGGTCACCCCTCCACTTT	CASSGRQGRSPLHF
TRBV6-2/TRBV6-3	few	TRBJ2-3	.	TGTGCCAGCAGTGAAACACAGGGTTGGGCAGATACGCAGTATTTT	CASSETQGWADTQYF
TRBV7-2	once	TRBJ1-4	TRBD1	TGTGCCAGCAGGGGACAGGGTGCAGCAACTAATGAAAAACTGTTTTTT	CASRGQGAATNEKLFF
TRBV7-2	many	TRBJ2-3	.	TGTGCCAGCAGAAGGGACCGCCGCACAGATACGCAGTATTTT	CASRRDRRTDTQYF
TRBV19	.	TRBJ2-1	TRBD1	TGTGCCAGTTGTGCACAGGGGGTGTTTTCCTACAATGAGCAGTTCTTC	CASCAQGVFSYNEQFF